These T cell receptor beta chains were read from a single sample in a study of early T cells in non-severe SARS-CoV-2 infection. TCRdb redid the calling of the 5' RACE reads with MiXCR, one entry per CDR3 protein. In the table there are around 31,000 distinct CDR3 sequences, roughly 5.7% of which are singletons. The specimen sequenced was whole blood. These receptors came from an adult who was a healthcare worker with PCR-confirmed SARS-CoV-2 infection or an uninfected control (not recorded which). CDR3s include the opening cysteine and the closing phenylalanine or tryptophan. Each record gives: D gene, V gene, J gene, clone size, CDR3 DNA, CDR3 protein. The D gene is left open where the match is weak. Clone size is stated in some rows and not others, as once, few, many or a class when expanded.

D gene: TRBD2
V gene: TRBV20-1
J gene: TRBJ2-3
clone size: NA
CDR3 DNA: TGCAGTGCAAAGGGACTAGCGGGAACAGATACGCAGTATTTT
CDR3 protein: CSAKGLAGTDTQYF

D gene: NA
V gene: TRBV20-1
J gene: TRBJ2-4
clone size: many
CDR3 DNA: TGCAGTGCTCCTTCACAGTTGAACAAAAACATTCAGTACTTC
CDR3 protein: CSAPSQLNKNIQYF

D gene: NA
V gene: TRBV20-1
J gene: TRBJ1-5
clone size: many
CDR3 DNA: TGCAGTGTTAAACAGGGAAGTCAGCCCCAGCATTTT
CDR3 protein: CSVKQGSQPQHF

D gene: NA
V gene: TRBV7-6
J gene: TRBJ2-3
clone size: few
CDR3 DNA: TGTGCCAGCAGCTCCGGGGGCAACACAGATACGCAGTATTTT
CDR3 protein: CASSSGGNTDTQYF

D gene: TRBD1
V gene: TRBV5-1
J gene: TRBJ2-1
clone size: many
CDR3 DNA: TGCGCCAGCACAACAGGGGGTTCCTACAATGAGCAGTTCTTC
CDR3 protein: CASTTGGSYNEQFF

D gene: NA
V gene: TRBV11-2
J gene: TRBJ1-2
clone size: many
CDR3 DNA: TGTGCCAGCAGCTTAGGGGGACATTATGGCTACACCTTC
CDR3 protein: CASSLGGHYGYTF

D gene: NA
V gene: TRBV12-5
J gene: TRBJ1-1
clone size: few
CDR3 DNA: TGTGCTAGTGGTTTGGGGACCATAGGCCCTGAAGCTTTCTTT
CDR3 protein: CASGLGTIGPEAFF

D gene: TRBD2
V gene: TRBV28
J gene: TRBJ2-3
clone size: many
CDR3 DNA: TGTGCCAGCAGTTTTAGCGGGCGGTATACGCAGTATTTT
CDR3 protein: CASSFSGRYTQYF

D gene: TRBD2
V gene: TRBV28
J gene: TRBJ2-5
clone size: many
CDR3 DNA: TGTGCCAGCAATAGCGGGCGGATCGAGACCCAGTACTTC
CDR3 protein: CASNSGRIETQYF

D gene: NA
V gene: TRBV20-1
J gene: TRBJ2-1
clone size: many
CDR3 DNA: TGCACCATAAAAAGGGTCTATGAGCAGTTCTTC
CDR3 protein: CTIKRVYEQFF

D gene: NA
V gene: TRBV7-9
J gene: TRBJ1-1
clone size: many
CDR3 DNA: TGTGCCAGCAGCCCCCGGGACATTGAAGCTTTCTTT
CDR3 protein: CASSPRDIEAFF

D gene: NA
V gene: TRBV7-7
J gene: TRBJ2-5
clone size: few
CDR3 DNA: TGTGCCAGCGGGGCTAGCCACCAAGAGACCCAGTACTTC
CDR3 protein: CASGASHQETQYF

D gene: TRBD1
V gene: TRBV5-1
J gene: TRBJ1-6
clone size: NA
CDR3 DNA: TGCGCCAGCAGCTTGGCCGGGGGACAGGCACAATCACCCCTCCACTTT
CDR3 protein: CASSLAGGQAQSPLHF

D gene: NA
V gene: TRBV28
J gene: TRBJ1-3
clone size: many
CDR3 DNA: TGTGCCAGCAGTAGGGGACTGCGCTCTGGAAACACCATATATTTT
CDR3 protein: CASSRGLRSGNTIYF

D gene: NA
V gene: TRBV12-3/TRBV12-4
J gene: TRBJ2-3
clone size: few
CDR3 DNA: TGTGCCAGCAGGGGACTGACGGCAACAGATACGCAGTATTTT
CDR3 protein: CASRGLTATDTQYF

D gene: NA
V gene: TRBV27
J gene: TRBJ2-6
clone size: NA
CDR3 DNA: TGTGCCAGCAGTTTTTTCGGGAGTAATGGGGCCAACGTCCTGACTTTC
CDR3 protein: CASSFFGSNGANVLTF

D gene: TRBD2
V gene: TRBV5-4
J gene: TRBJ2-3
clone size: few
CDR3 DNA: TGTGCCAGCAGCTCCCCCTTAGCGGGAGGGACAGATACGCAGTATTTT
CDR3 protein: CASSSPLAGGTDTQYF

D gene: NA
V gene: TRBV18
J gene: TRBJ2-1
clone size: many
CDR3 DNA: TGTGCCAGCTCAAGAGGCACCCACGACTACAATGAGCAGTTCTTC
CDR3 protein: CASSRGTHDYNEQFF

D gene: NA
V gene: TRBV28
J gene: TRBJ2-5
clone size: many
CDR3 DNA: TGTGCCACCCGATCCAAAGAGACCCAGTACTTC
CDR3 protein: CATRSKETQYF

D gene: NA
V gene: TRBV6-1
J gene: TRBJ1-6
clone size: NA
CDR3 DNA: TGTGCCAGCAGCGAGGGGGGGAAAAATTCACCCCTCCACTTT
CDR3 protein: CASSEGGKNSPLHF

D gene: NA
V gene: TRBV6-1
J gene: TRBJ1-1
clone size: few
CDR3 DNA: TGTGCCAGCATTTTACAGCGAGGGGTGAACACTGAAGCTTTCTTT
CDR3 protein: CASILQRGVNTEAFF

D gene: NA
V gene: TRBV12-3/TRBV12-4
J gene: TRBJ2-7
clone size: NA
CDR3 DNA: TGTGCCAGCAGGGAGGGCTCCTACGAGCAGTACTTC
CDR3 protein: CASREGSYEQYF

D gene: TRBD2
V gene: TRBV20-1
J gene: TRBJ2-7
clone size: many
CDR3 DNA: TGCAGTGCTAGAGATCGACTAGCGGTTTACGAGCAGTACTTC
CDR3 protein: CSARDRLAVYEQYF